Each of the 7 T cell receptor beta chains below was sequenced from the same sample in a study of blood T cell repertoires in COVID-19. Produced via immunoSEQ multiplex PCR; TCRdb's table is partial and in-frame only. Of 170,000 or so clones in the sample, approximately 90% were seen once. The specimen sequenced was peripheral blood. These TCRs come from a man aged 45 to 65 with acute or convalescent COVID-19.

This clone was counted once. DNA of the CDR3: TGTGCCAGCAGCCAAGATATGAGCTCCTACAATGAGCAGTTCTTC. Its protein product is CASSQDMSSYNEQFF. The V gene is TRBV3-1 (or the pseudogene TRBV3-2), the J gene TRBJ2-1; D gene ambiguous. Germline CDR1 reads LGHDT; CDR2 reads YNNKEL (reference sequence). Trimming stripped 0 bases from V and 0 bases from J, with 6 bases between. The CDR3 is 15 amino acids.

This chain connects TRBV28 to TRBJ1-5; D remains ambiguous. This CDR3 is built from 12 residues. Trimming removed 8 bases at V and 2 bases at J, with 7 bases between. Germline CDR1 reads MDHEN; CDR2 reads SYDVKM. The CDR3 reads CASVGGNQPQHF. As DNA, the CDR3 is TGTGCCAGCGTCGGAGGCAATCAGCCCCAGCATTTT.

This rearrangement joins TRBV18 to TRBJ2-7, with 7 bases fitting TRBD1. Germline CDR1 reads KGHSH; CDR2 reads LQKENI. This CDR3 is built from 13 residues. Losses at the gene ends were 6 bases for V and 5 bases for J; bases not matched to a gene: 7. The DNA for the CDR3 is TGTGCCAGCTCTCATAGGGACAGCGACGAGCAGTACGTC. Encoded protein: CASSHRDSDEQYV.

The chain carries TRBV28 and TRBJ2-1; TRBD2 matches at 7 bases. The CDR3 totals 13 residues. V dropped 6 bases and J dropped 5; count of bases not matched to a gene: 4. CDR1 MDHEN and CDR2 SYDVKM come from the germline V gene. CDR3 sequence reads: CASRGGFNNEQFF. The CDR3 bases are TGTGCCAGCAGGGGGGGGTTTAACAATGAGCAGTTCTTC.

The chain is built from TRBV12-3 or TRBV12-4 and TRBJ2-1, with D tentatively TRBD1 (6 bases). The length of the CDR3 is 13 residues. Trimming shortened V by 5 bases and J by 7 bases, and 12 bases separated the two germline ends. The CDR3 DNA is TGTGCCAGCAGTCCAGGGACATGGAATGAGCAGTTCTTC. Translating it yields CASSPGTWNEQFF.

The chain links TRBV6-1 to TRBJ2-1; 7 nucleotides agree with TRBD2. V dropped 9 bases and J dropped 6; count of bases not matched to a gene: 11. Germline CDR1 reads MNHNS; CDR2 reads SASEGT. This CDR3 has 14 amino acids. In nucleotides, the CDR3 is TGTGCCAGTACCCGGGACTCGGGGGGCAATGAGCAGTTCTTC. As protein: CASTRDSGGNEQFF.

The chain is built from TRBV18 and TRBJ1-2; 7 nucleotides match TRBD1. Germline loops: CDR1 KGHSH, CDR2 LQKENI. V shed 4 bases and J 7 bases; nucleotides not matched to a gene: 0. CDR3 length equals 11 residues. CDR3 nucleotide sequence: TGTGCCAGCTCACAGGGGGCTGGCTACACCTTC. The encoded protein is CASSQGAGYTF. Supplemented by reference TRBV18 and TRBJ1-2, the full variable domain reads NAGVMQNPRHLVRRRGQEARLRCSPMKGHSHVYWYRQLPEEGLKFMVYLQKENIIDESGMPKERFSAEFPKEGPSILRIQQVVRGDSAAYFCASSQGAGYTFGSGTRLTVV.